The 5 T cell receptor beta chains below were found in one sample sequenced in a study of blood T cell repertoires in COVID-19. Clones were sequenced by immunoSEQ multiplex PCR, and TCRdb holds only the in-frame ones, with some missing. The sample includes roughly 100,000 clones, 88% of them seen just once. The sequenced sample was peripheral blood. These receptors all stem from a woman older than 75 with active COVID-19.

The rearrangement uses TRBV18 and TRBJ1-5, with TRBD1 as a possible D gene (5 bases). Germline assignment: CDR1 KGHSH and CDR2 LQKENI. CDR3 length equals 15 residues. V lost 3 bases and J lost 2, with 11 bases in between. The CDR3 is CASSPGTTGNQPQHF. CDR3 coding DNA: TGTGCCAGCTCACCCGGGACTACAGGCAATCAGCCCCAGCATTTT. Looking up the rest from reference TRBV18 and TRBJ1-5 gives the full variable domain: NAGVMQNPRHLVRRRGQEARLRCSPMKGHSHVYWYRQLPEEGLKFMVYLQKENIIDESGMPKERFSAEFPKEGPSILRIQQVVRGDSAAYFCASSPGTTGNQPQHFGDGTRLSIL.

The rearrangement uses TRBV10-3 and TRBJ1-2, with D uncertain. V gave up 6 bases and J gave up 6 bases, with 11 bases separating them. This CDR3 is built from 12 residues. Germline CDR1 and CDR2: ENHRY and SYGVKD. CDR3 sequence reads: CAISLGGNGYTF. CDR3 nucleotide sequence: TGTGCCATCAGCCTTGGAGGGAATGGCTACACCTTC.

This chain uses TRBV28 with TRBJ1-3; 11 nucleotides agree with TRBD1. Per germline, CDR1 MDHEN and CDR2 SYDVKM. V lost 1 base and J lost 2; bases outside the gene matches: 7. The CDR3 is 18 amino acids. CDR3 sequence reads: CASSLFLGGQGAGNTIYF. CDR3 in DNA: TGTGCCAGCAGTTTATTTTTGGGGGGACAGGGGGCTGGAAACACCATATATTTT.

The chain uses TRBV28 and TRBJ1-1, with D possibly TRBD1 on 6 matching bases. This CDR3 is 14 amino acids long. CDR1 and CDR2 from the germline V gene are MDHEN and SYDVKM. V lost 10 bases and J 3 bases, leaving 18 bases between the germline ends. The CDR3 reads CATQRRTDYTEAFF. CDR3 nucleotides: TGTGCCACCCAGCGACGGACAGATTACACTGAAGCTTTCTTT.

The chain employs TRBV6-4 and TRBJ2-3; possibly TRBD1 for D (6 bases). Trimming cost V 0 bases and J 3 bases, with 10 bases left between them. Germline CDR1 MRHNA, CDR2 SNTAGT. The CDR3 has 15 amino acids. This chain's CDR3 is CASSDSGGRTDTQYF. Written as DNA, the CDR3 is TGTGCCAGCAGTGACTCTGGGGGCAGGACAGATACGCAGTATTTT.